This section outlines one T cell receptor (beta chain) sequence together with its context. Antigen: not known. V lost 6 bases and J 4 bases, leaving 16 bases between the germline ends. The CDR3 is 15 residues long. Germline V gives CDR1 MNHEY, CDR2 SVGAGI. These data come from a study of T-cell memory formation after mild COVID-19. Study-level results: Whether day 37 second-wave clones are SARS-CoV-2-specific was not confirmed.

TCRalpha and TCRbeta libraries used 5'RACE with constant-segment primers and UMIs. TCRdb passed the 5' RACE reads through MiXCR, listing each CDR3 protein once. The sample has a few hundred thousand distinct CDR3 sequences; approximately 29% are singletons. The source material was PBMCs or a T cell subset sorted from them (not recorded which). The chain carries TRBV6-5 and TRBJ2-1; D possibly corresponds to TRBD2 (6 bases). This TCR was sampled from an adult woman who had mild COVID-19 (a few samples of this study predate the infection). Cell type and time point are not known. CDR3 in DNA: TGTGCCAGCAGGTCCCGCGGGGCCACTTACAATGAGCAGTTCTTC. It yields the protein CASRSRGATYNEQFF.